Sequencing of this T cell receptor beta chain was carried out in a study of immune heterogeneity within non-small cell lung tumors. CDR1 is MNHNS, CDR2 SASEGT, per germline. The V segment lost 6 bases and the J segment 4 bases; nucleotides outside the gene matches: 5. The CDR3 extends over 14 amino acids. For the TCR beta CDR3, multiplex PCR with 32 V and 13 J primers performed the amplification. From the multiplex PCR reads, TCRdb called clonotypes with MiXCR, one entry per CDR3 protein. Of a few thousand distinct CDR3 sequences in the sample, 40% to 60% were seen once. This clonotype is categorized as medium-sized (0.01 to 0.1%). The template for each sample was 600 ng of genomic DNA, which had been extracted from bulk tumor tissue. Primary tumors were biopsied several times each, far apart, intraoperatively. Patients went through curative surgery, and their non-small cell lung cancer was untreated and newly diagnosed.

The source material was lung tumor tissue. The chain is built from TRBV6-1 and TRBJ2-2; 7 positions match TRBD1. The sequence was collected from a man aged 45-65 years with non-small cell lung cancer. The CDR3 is CASRNRGGTGELFF. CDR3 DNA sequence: TGTGCCAGCAGAAACAGGGGCGGCACCGGGGAGCTGTTTTTT.